The entry below gives a single T cell receptor beta chain sequence along with its context. Germline assignment: CDR1 MNHEY and CDR2 SVGAGI. This CDR3 is built from 14 residues. This sample stems from a study of T cells expressing NK-cell markers. On the study more broadly: Obtained from sorted CD3+CD56+NKG2C+, CD3+CD56+NKG2C- and CD3+CD56-NKG2C+ T cells were the TCR beta repertoires. Seropositivity for HCMV was found in seven of the eight sequenced donors, with one seronegative.

For each CDR3 protein, TCRdb gives one entry from its re-call of the 5' RACE reads, without DNA. The table for this sample gives 250,000 to 300,000 distinct CDR3 sequences. Sequencing used blood T cells: a sorted CD56 or NKG2C T cell subset, CD4+ or CD8+ T cells, or bulk PBMC T cells (not recorded which). The clonotype originates from a man younger than 35 in good health. The V call is TRBV6-5, the J call TRBJ2-3; there is no DNA to check the TCRdb D call of TRBD2. CDR3 loop: CASTPARGTDTQYF.